A selection of T cell receptor beta chains follows, all from one sample in a study of blood T cell repertoires in COVID-19. Clones were sequenced by immunoSEQ multiplex PCR, and TCRdb holds only the in-frame ones, with some missing. The sample holds roughly 310,000 clones; about 92% are singletons and the top ten take roughly 2.6%. Sample: PBMCs or T cells enriched from blood (not recorded which). The receptors were gathered from a man aged 55-75 years who had recovered from COVID-19. CDR3s include the opening cysteine and the closing phenylalanine or tryptophan. Fields, in order: V gene, clone size, J gene, D gene, CDR3 DNA, CDR3 protein. A D gene is named only where the DNA matches it firmly. Not every row has a clone size; where given, it reads once, few, many or a size class.

V gene: TRBV7-9; clone size: NA; J gene: TRBJ2-6; D gene: NA; CDR3 DNA: TGTGCCAGCAGCTCGAGGGCTGGGGCCAACGTCCTGACTTTC; CDR3 protein: CASSSRAGANVLTF
V gene: TRBV6-1; clone size: NA; J gene: TRBJ2-7; D gene: NA; CDR3 DNA: TGTGCCAGCAGTGAACAGTCCAGGGCCGGTTACGAGCAGTACTTC; CDR3 protein: CASSEQSRAGYEQYF
V gene: TRBV4-3; clone size: NA; J gene: TRBJ1-6; D gene: TRBD1; CDR3 DNA: TGCGCCAGCAGCCAAGGGACAGGGCGCAATTCACCCCTCCACTTT; CDR3 protein: CASSQGTGRNSPLHF
V gene: TRBV18; clone size: NA; J gene: TRBJ2-5; D gene: TRBD2; CDR3 DNA: TGTGCCAGCTCACCACGATTAACAGCGGGAGGGCCGGAGACCCAGTACTTC; CDR3 protein: CASSPRLTAGGPETQYF
V gene: TRBV19; clone size: NA; J gene: TRBJ2-7; D gene: NA; CDR3 DNA: TGTGCCAGTAGGGACGGGAGTCGGGGTGAGCAGTACTTC; CDR3 protein: CASRDGSRGEQYF
V gene: TRBV18; clone size: NA; J gene: TRBJ1-4; D gene: TRBD1; CDR3 DNA: TGTGCCAGCTCACGGGCGACAGGGAGTAATGAAAAACTGTTTTTT; CDR3 protein: CASSRATGSNEKLFF
V gene: TRBV6-2/TRBV6-3; clone size: NA; J gene: TRBJ2-3; D gene: NA; CDR3 DNA: TGTGCCAGCAGTTACCTAGTATTATCCACGGGACTCCGCACAGATACGCAGTATTTT; CDR3 protein: CASSYLVLSTGLRTDTQYF
V gene: TRBV5-1; clone size: NA; J gene: TRBJ2-1; D gene: TRBD2; CDR3 DNA: TGCGCCAGCAGCCCCTCCGGGACTAGCTACAATGAGCAGTTCTTC; CDR3 protein: CASSPSGTSYNEQFF
V gene: TRBV27; clone size: NA; J gene: TRBJ2-7; D gene: NA; CDR3 DNA: TGTGCCAGCAGTTTTTCGGGTTATTCCGAGCAGTACTTC; CDR3 protein: CASSFSGYSEQYF
V gene: TRBV18; clone size: few; J gene: TRBJ2-7; D gene: NA; CDR3 DNA: TGTGCCAGCTCATCGGGACTGAGCTACGAGCAGTACTTC; CDR3 protein: CASSSGLSYEQYF
V gene: TRBV25-1; clone size: few; J gene: TRBJ1-1; D gene: NA; CDR3 DNA: TGTGCCAGCAGCGAACCTAGCGGGGGCCTGAACACTGAAGCTTTCTTT; CDR3 protein: CASSEPSGGLNTEAFF
V gene: TRBV3-1/TRBV3-2; clone size: NA; J gene: TRBJ2-3; D gene: TRBD2; CDR3 DNA: TGTGCCAGCAGCCAATTTGCGACTAGCGGGAGGAGCACAGATACGCAGTATTTT; CDR3 protein: CASSQFATSGRSTDTQYF
V gene: TRBV6-5; clone size: once; J gene: TRBJ1-6; D gene: TRBD1; CDR3 DNA: TGTGCCTCCCGCCCCAGGGGGCAAGATAATTCACCCCTCCACTTT; CDR3 protein: CASRPRGQDNSPLHF
V gene: TRBV19; clone size: NA; J gene: TRBJ1-6; D gene: TRBD1; CDR3 DNA: TGTGCCAGTAGTATAGCGTGGACAGGGAATTCACCCCTCCACTTT; CDR3 protein: CASSIAWTGNSPLHF
V gene: TRBV13; clone size: NA; J gene: TRBJ1-6; D gene: TRBD1; CDR3 DNA: TGTGCCAGCAGCCAAGACAGGGGCCGGTCACCCCTCCACTTT; CDR3 protein: CASSQDRGRSPLHF
V gene: TRBV13; clone size: NA; J gene: TRBJ2-1; D gene: TRBD2; CDR3 DNA: TGTGCCAGCAGCCCTAGCGGGAGCTCCTACAATGAGCAGTTCTTC; CDR3 protein: CASSPSGSSYNEQFF
V gene: TRBV11-3; clone size: NA; J gene: TRBJ2-2; D gene: TRBD2; CDR3 DNA: TGTGCCAGCAGCGGAGCGGGGGCTAGCGGGAGGACCGGGGAGCTGTTTTTT; CDR3 protein: CASSGAGASGRTGELFF
V gene: TRBV29-1; clone size: NA; J gene: TRBJ2-1; D gene: TRBD1; CDR3 DNA: TGCAGCGTCCCCCATGGGACAGGGCAGTTCTTC; CDR3 protein: CSVPHGTGQFF
V gene: TRBV29-1; clone size: NA; J gene: TRBJ2-1; D gene: NA; CDR3 DNA: TGCAGCGTTGAAGATCTTCTAGAAGGCTCCTACAATGAGCAGTTCTTC; CDR3 protein: CSVEDLLEGSYNEQFF
V gene: TRBV6-5; clone size: once; J gene: TRBJ1-5; D gene: TRBD1; CDR3 DNA: TGTGCCAGCACCCCGACAGGGGTTCAGCCCCAGCATTTT; CDR3 protein: CASTPTGVQPQHF
V gene: TRBV7-8; clone size: NA; J gene: TRBJ2-7; D gene: NA; CDR3 DNA: TGTGCCAGCAGCAGACAAAGGACGGTCCGGGGCGAGCAGTACTTC; CDR3 protein: CASSRQRTVRGEQYF
V gene: TRBV3-1/TRBV3-2; clone size: NA; J gene: TRBJ1-1; D gene: TRBD1; CDR3 DNA: TGTGCCAGCAGCCAAGAATGGACAGGGCACACTGAAGCTTTCTTT; CDR3 protein: CASSQEWTGHTEAFF
V gene: TRBV19; clone size: NA; J gene: TRBJ1-2; D gene: TRBD1; CDR3 DNA: TGTGCCAGTAGGTTTTCCCGGGACAGAGCTAACTATGGCTACACCTTC; CDR3 protein: CASRFSRDRANYGYTF
V gene: TRBV18; clone size: NA; J gene: TRBJ1-2; D gene: TRBD1; CDR3 DNA: TGTGCCAGCTCACCAGTTAGAGGACAGGGTAATCACGGCTACACCTTC; CDR3 protein: CASSPVRGQGNHGYTF
V gene: TRBV2; clone size: NA; J gene: TRBJ1-3; D gene: TRBD1; CDR3 DNA: TGTGCCAGTGACAGGGATACTGGAAACACCATATATTTT; CDR3 protein: CASDRDTGNTIYF
V gene: TRBV9; clone size: NA; J gene: TRBJ2-5; D gene: TRBD2; CDR3 DNA: TGTGCCAGCAGCACTAGCGGGGGGGCCGGTGAGACCCAGTACTTC; CDR3 protein: CASSTSGGAGETQYF
V gene: TRBV27; clone size: once; J gene: TRBJ2-6; D gene: TRBD1; CDR3 DNA: TGTGCCAGTGGGACAGGGGGTCCAGTCCCTGGGGCCAACGTCCTGACTTTC; CDR3 protein: CASGTGGPVPGANVLTF
V gene: TRBV10-2; clone size: NA; J gene: TRBJ2-1; D gene: TRBD2; CDR3 DNA: TGCGCCAGCAGTGAAGGTCTAGCGGGAGTTAATGAGCAGTTCTTC; CDR3 protein: CASSEGLAGVNEQFF
V gene: TRBV6-6; clone size: NA; J gene: TRBJ1-2; D gene: TRBD1; CDR3 DNA: TGTGCCAGCAGAGCGGGACAGGGGGCTGTCTATGGCTACACCTTC; CDR3 protein: CASRAGQGAVYGYTF
V gene: TRBV29-1; clone size: once; J gene: TRBJ1-2; D gene: TRBD1; CDR3 DNA: TGCAGCGCAACAGGGGGAGCTAACTATGGCTACACCTTC; CDR3 protein: CSATGGANYGYTF
V gene: TRBV3-1/TRBV3-2; clone size: NA; J gene: TRBJ1-1; D gene: NA; CDR3 DNA: TGTGCCAGCAGCCACGGTACTGTTGGCACTGAAGCTTTCTTT; CDR3 protein: CASSHGTVGTEAFF